Each of the 3 T cell receptor beta chains below was sequenced from the same sample in a study of blood T cells in healthy people across ages. Through a sample-barcoded 5' primer and a J-beta primer mix, a second PCR was run for roughly 7 to 12 cycles. Each CDR3 protein gets one entry after TCRdb re-called the 5' RACE reads with MiXCR. Among about 970,000 distinct CDR3 sequences listed, just over 50% were seen once. The specimen sequenced was blood. These TCRs come from a woman aged 55-69 years in good health.

This clonotype was picked up a small number of times. The chain uses TRBV29-1 and TRBJ2-3, with D perhaps TRBD2 (5 bases). The CDR3 has 14 amino acids. Trimming cost V 1 base and J 4 bases, with 12 bases left between them. From germline, CDR1 is SQVTM and CDR2 ANQGSEA. The CDR3 is CSVEGLATSDTQYF. CDR3 nucleotides: TGCAGCGTTGAAGGCCTAGCTACGTCAGATACGCAGTATTTT.

This clonotype has more than one count but fewer than ten. This sequence joins TRBV27 and TRBJ2-3, with a possible D match to TRBD2 (5 bases). CDR1 and CDR2 (germline): MNHEY, SMNVEV (reference sequence). The CDR3 length is 12 residues. The V end was cut by 7 bases, the J end by 9 bases, with 14 bases between. The CDR3, as DNA: TGTGCCAGCAAGTCCGGAGGAGAGACGCAGTATTTT. Protein product: CASKSGGETQYF.

In this sample, this clonotype turned up a few times. The chain employs TRBV28 and TRBJ2-7, with D perhaps TRBD2 (5 bases). The CDR3 loop spans 15 amino acids. Trimming stripped 4 bases from V and 1 base from J, with 14 bases between. Per germline, CDR1 MDHEN and CDR2 SYDVKM. CDR3 sequence: CASSSHSGSSYEQYF. CDR3 DNA: TGTGCCAGCAGTTCTCACAGCGGATCTTCCTACGAGCAGTACTTC.